This record concerns one TCR beta chain sequence. Authors' methods: By means of reference gene primer amplification, nucleated cell counts were estimated. The data were produced by immunoSEQ multiplex PCR, yet TCRdb's version contains in-frame clones alone and is incomplete. The V and J calls and clone size come from that table; D and trimming were worked out from the DNA. The sample gives 260,000 or so clones, 82% of which show up once; over 3.5% is in the top ten. The entry originates in a study of blood T cell repertoires in COVID-19. Study-wide context: Nucleic acid was either cDNA or gDNA, and it came from T cells, B-cell-depleted T cells, or PBMCs.

The CDR3 is 11 amino acids. J gave up 13 bases and V 1 base, and 4 bases lay outside the gene matches. CDR1 and CDR2 (germline): SEHNR, FQNEAQ (reference sequence). The sequence was collected from a woman in her 70s with acute or convalescent COVID-19. Sequencing used peripheral blood. The chain links TRBV7-9 to TRBJ2-7; 7 bases match TRBD2. In nucleotides, the CDR3 is TGTGCCAGCAGCTTAGGTGGGGAGGGATACTTC. This translates into CASSLGGEGYF.